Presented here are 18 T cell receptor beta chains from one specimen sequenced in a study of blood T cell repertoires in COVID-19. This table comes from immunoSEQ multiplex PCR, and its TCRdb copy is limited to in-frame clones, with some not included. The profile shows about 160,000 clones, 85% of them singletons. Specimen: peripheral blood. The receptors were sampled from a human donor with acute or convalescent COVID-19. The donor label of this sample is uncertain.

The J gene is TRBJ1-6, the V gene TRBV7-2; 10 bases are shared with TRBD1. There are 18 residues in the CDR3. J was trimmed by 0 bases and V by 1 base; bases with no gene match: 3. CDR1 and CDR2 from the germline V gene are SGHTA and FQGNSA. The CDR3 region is CASSLGTGGSSYNSPLHF. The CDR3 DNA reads TGTGCCAGCAGCTTAGGGACAGGGGGAAGCTCCTATAATTCACCCCTCCACTTT.

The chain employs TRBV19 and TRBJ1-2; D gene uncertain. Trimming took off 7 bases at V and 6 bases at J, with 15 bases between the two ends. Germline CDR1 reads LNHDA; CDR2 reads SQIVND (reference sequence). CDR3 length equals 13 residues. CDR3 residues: CASTGLEVDGYTF. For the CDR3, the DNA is TGTGCCAGTACCGGCCTGGAGGTGGATGGCTACACCTTC.

The CDR3 loop reads CASSGTEYNQPQHF. The CDR3, as DNA: TGTGCCAGTAGTGGAACAGAGTACAATCAGCCCCAGCATTTT. J is TRBJ1-5 and V is TRBV19; no clear D gene. CDR3 length equals 14 residues. V lost 5 bases to trimming and J lost 3 bases, with 11 bases between them. Germline CDR1 is LNHDA and CDR2 is SQIVND (reference sequence).

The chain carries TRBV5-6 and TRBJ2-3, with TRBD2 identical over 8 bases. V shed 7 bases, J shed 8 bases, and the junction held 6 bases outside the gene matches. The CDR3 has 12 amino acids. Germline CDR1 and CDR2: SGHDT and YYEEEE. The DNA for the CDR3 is TGTGCCAGCTCCCTCGGGAGGGGTACGCAGTATTTT. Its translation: CASSLGRGTQYF. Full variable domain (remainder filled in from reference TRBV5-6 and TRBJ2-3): DAGVTQSPTHLIKTRGQQVTLRCSPKSGHDTVSWYQQALGQGPQFIFQYYEEEERQRGNFPDRFSGHQFPNYSSELNVNALLLGDSALYLCASSLGRGTQYFGPGTRLTVL.

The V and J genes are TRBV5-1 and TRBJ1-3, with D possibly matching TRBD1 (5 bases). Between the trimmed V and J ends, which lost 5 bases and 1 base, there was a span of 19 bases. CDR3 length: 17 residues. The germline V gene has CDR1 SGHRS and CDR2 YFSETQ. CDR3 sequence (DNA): TGCGCCAGCAGGCGGGAGGCAGGGAGATTTTCTGGAAACACCATATATTTT. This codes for CASRREAGRFSGNTIYF.

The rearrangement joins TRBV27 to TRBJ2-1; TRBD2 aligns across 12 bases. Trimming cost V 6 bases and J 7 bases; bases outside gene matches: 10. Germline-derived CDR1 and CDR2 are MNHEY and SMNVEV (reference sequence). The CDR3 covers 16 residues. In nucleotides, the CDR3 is TGTGCCAGCAGCCGGCTCCTAGCGGGGGGGAGAAATGAGCAGTTCTTC. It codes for CASSRLLAGGRNEQFF.

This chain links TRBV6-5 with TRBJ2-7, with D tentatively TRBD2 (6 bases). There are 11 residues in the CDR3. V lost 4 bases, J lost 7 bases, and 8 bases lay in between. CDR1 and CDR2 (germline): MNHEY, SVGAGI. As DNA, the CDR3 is TGTGCCAGCAGTTCCGGGGGAGAGCAGTACTTC. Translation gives CASSSGGEQYF.

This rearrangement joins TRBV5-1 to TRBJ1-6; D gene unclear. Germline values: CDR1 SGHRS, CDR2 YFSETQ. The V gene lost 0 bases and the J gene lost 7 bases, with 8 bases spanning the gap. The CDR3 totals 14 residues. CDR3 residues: CASSLAIQNSPLHF. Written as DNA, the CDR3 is TGCGCCAGCAGCTTGGCGATACAGAATTCACCCCTCCACTTT.

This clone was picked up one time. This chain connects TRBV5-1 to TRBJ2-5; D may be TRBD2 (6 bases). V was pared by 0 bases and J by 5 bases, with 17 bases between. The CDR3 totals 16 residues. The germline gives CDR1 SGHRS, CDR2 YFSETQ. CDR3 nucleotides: TGCGCCAGCAGCTTGGCTACCCGGGGCCGGGAGGAGACCCAGTACTTC. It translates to CASSLATRGREETQYF. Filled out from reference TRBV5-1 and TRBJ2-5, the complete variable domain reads KAGVTQTPRYLIKTRGQQVTLSCSPISGHRSVSWYQQTPGQGLQFLFEYFSETQRNKGNFPGRFSGRQFSNSRSEMNVSTLELGDSALYLCASSLATRGREETQYFGPGTRLLVL.

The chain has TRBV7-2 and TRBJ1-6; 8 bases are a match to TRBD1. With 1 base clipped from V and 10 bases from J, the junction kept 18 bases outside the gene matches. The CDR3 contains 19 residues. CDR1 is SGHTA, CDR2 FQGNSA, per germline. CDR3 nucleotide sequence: TGTGCCAGCAGCTTAGTCTCACAGGGGGGTTCTTTTGGAAGCTCACCCCTCCACTTT. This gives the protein CASSLVSQGGSFGSSPLHF.

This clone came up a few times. CDR3 region: CASSPDRKINYGYTF. The DNA of the CDR3 is TGTGCCAGCAGTCCAGACAGGAAGATTAACTATGGCTACACCTTC. The J gene is TRBJ1-2, the V gene TRBV6-5, with a possible D match to TRBD1 (6 bases). The CDR3 loop spans 15 amino acids. Trimming cost V 5 bases and J 1 base, with 14 bases left between them. CDR1 is MNHEY and CDR2 is SVGAGI in the germline V gene.

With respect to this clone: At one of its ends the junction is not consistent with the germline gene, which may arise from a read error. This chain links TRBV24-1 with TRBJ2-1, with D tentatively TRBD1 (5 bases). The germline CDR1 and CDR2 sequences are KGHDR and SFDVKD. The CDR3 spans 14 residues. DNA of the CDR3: TGTGCCACGAGTGGAGCCCAGGGCGTCAATGAGCAGTTCTTC. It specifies CATSGAQGVNEQFF.

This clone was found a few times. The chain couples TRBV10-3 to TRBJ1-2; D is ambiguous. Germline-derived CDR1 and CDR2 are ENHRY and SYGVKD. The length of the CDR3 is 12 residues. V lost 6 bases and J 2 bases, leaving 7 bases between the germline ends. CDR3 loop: CAIRQLNYGYTF. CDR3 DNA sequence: TGTGCCATCAGACAGCTAAACTATGGCTACACCTTC.

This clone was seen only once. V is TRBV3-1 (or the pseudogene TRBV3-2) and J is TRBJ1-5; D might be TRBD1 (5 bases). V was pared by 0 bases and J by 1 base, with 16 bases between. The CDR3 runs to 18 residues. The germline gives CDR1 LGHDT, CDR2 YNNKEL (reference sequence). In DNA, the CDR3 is TGTGCCAGCAGCCAAGATCTTGCCGGGACTACGAGCAATCAGCCCCAGCATTTT. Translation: CASSQDLAGTTSNQPQHF.

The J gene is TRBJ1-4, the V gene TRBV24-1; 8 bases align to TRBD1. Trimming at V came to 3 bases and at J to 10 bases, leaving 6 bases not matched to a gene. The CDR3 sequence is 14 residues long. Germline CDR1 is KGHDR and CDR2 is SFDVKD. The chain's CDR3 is CATSDAGGRAKLFF. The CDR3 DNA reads TGTGCCACCAGTGATGCAGGGGGCCGGGCAAAACTGTTTTTT.

CDR3 nucleotide sequence: TGTGCCAGCAGCTTAGAGGGGTTCTCTCTCAGGGGCACTGAAGCTTTCTTT. It translates to CASSLEGFSLRGTEAFF. The chain joins TRBV11-3 to TRBJ1-1; tentatively, D is TRBD1 (6 bases). This CDR3 region has 17 residues. The V end was cut by 0 bases, the J end by 4 bases, with 18 bases between. Germline lookup yields CDR1 SGHNT and CDR2 YENEEA.

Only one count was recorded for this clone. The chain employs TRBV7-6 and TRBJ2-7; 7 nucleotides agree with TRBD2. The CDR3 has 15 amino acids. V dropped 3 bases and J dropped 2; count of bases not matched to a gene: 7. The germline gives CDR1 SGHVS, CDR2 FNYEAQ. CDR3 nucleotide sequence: TGTGCCAGCAGCTTTGGCGGGGGTCCTACCTACGAGCAGTACTTC. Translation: CASSFGGGPTYEQYF.

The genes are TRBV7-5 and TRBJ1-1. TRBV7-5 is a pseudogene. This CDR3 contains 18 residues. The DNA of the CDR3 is TGTGCCAGAAGCTTAGCCACCGGAAGAGGGCATCTGAACACTGAAGCTTTCTTT. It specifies CARSLATGRGHLNTEAFF.